This T cell receptor beta chain derives from a study of T cell changes during pregnancy in multiple sclerosis. Some clones are missing from TCRdb's copy, which holds only in-frame ones; the method was immunoSEQ multiplex PCR. The sample shows fewer than 75,000 clones, 80% to 95% of them seen only once. The CDR3 is made up of 13 amino acids. Germline V gene sequence: CDR1 MNHNY, CDR2 SVGAGI (reference sequence). V lost 6 bases and J lost 4, with 13 bases in between. This sequence joins TRBV6-6 and TRBJ2-7, with D perhaps matching TRBD1 (6 bases). The clonotype was recovered from a female donor with multiple sclerosis, enrolled in a pregnancy study. The sample consisted of peripheral blood, taken in the second trimester of pregnancy. In DNA, the CDR3 is TGTGCCAGCAGAAGCGCCAGGGGATACGAGCAGTACTTC. Protein product: CASRSARGYEQYF.